This TCR beta chain was documented in a study of cytomegalovirus exposure and HLA in healthy donors. Whole-study context: Researchers found that about 82% of 350 to 500 genotyped donors fell within the Caucasian-associated ancestry cluster. General study findings and limits: Three chains tied to CMV proved CMV antigen-specific in vitro. A later analysis reportedly found that, within productive TCRs, an Asian-associated ancestry cluster had fewer N-insertions than the mean observed across the roughly 670 donors.

13 Jbeta primers and 60 Vbeta primers were used for the PCR. Measured with immunoSEQ multiplex PCR; TCRdb has only the in-frame clones, and not every one. The sample has over 150,000 clones, less than 85% seen once. With respect to this clone: The antigen is not known.

This CDR3 is 16 amino acids long. Deletions cut 4 bases from V and 1 base from J, with 13 bases between. Germline lookup yields CDR1 SGHAT and CDR2 FQNNGV. Donors consisted of healthy bone marrow donors. This chain joins TRBV11-2 and TRBJ2-2; TRBD1 is a possible D gene (6 bases). The source is a boy younger than 18 in good health and CMV-seronegative. What was sequenced was PBMCs. CDR3 sequence (DNA): TGTGCCAGCAGCTATACAGGGAGTAGGAACACCGGGGAGCTGTTTTTT. Residues: CASSYTGSRNTGELFF.